This T cell receptor (beta chain) was recovered during a study of T-cell memory formation after mild COVID-19 (dated by TCRdb to the early 2020s). Study-level background: TCR sequence clusters from the two donors were found to be largely donor specific. Two young, previously healthy adult volunteers, one female and one male, were included in the cohort. In a couple of donors, T-cell clones that expanded and contracted after mild COVID-19 were followed by sequencing TCRalpha and TCRbeta repertoires longitudinally.

Sequences LNHDA (CDR1) and SQIVND (CDR2) are obtained from the germline V gene (reference sequence). The CDR3 holds 14 amino acids from the cysteine to the phenylalanine. This entry keeps only the CDR3 DNA: 42 bases, framed from base 1. V gives up 6 bases and J gives up 1 base, and the segment between their germline ends measures 12 bases. Study-wide conclusions, independent of this receptor: Contracting CD4+ clones were located mainly in the CM and EM memory subsets, whereas CD8+ clones were found to be enriched in EMRA. Balanced CD4/CD8 phenotypes were observed for clones contracting from day 15 to 85, whereas a bias towards CD4+ was observed for a second wave of clones expanding from day 15 to 37. Some responding clones were found in pre-infection memory, which suggests that pre-existing cross-reactive memory T cells took part in the SARS-CoV-2 response. The study included only a couple of mild cases, and larger cohorts that include severe cases with pre-infection samples were judged to be necessary. The second-wave clones that peaked on day 37 were not confirmed to be SARS-CoV-2 specific.

Concerning this clonotype itself: What antigen it recognizes has not been identified. Base qualities were left out, and no much larger clone turns up one base away.

The run used an Illumina NovaSeq 6000. TCRalpha and TCRbeta cDNA libraries were constructed by 5'RACE with constant-segment primers, with sample barcodes and unique molecular identifiers being introduced. Trizol reagent was used to extract RNA from every sample. Libraries were amplified in two PCR steps, with a second sample barcode and Illumina TruSeq adapters added in the second step. Libraries were sequenced on an Illumina NovaSeq with 2 x 150 bp paired-end reads. For the original study's pipeline: With migec v1.2.7, reads were demultiplexed and then collapsed into UMI-guided consensus sequences. Using mixcr v2.1.11, UMI consensuses were aligned to TRA and TRB V and J templates and then assembled into clonotypes. Clonotypes were classified as expanded or contracted when called significant by both edgeR and NoisET, with noise models trained on biological replicates. edgeR calls used a false discovery rate-adjusted p below 0.01 and a log2 fold-change threshold of 1. PCA with hierarchical clustering of max-normalized trajectories of the 1000 most abundant clonotypes was used as exploratory dynamics analysis. Each responding clone was given a CD4 or CD8 phenotype based on the CD4+ and CD8+ repertoires, which had been sequenced separately. The raw public data were reprocessed by TCRdb itself: fastp quality trimming at Q25, MiXCR clonotype calling, in-frame beta chains only. Rows are combined by CDR3 protein, so each entry shows the most common genes and DNA. These V and J calls rely on TCRdb rather than the paper's analysis. The table for this sample lists tens of thousands of distinct CDR3 sequences; roughly 9.8% of them were counted only once. The ten largest clones represent 10% to 15% of the sample.

Ficoll-Paque density gradient centrifugation was used to isolate PBMCs. Rearrangement joined TRBV19 to TRBJ1-1; no D segment can be confidently identified. The sample comprised PBMCs or a T cell subset sorted from them (not recorded which). The sequence was obtained from an adult woman who had mild COVID-19 (a few samples of this study predate the infection). The sample titles of this study are shuffled in the database, so cell type and time point are left out; the donor was told from shared clones. The CDR3 protein: CASRPFGGNTEAFF. The bases read TGTGCCAGTAGGCCCTTCGGAGGGAACACTGAAGCTTTCTTT.